This T cell receptor (beta chain) was sequenced for a study of control samples from healthy donors and cancer patients. This CDR3 is 18 amino acids long. Trimming shortened V by 4 bases and J by 0 bases, and 23 bases separated the two germline ends. Germline assignment: CDR1 SQVTM and CDR2 ANQGSEA. The count of this clone is one. Assay: immunoSEQ multiplex PCR; the TCRdb copy retains only in-frame clones and omits some. Of 100,000 to 150,000 clones in the sample, 92% were seen once. The sequencing sample was made of blood. The genes are TRBV29-1 and TRBJ2-3, with D possibly matching TRBD2 (5 bases). The source of this sequence is a woman aged 50 to 65 in good health. The CDR3 region is CSVVGAAPGVSSTDTQYF. For the CDR3, the DNA is TGCAGCGTTGTCGGAGCGGCGCCCGGGGTTTCAAGCACAGATACGCAGTATTTT.